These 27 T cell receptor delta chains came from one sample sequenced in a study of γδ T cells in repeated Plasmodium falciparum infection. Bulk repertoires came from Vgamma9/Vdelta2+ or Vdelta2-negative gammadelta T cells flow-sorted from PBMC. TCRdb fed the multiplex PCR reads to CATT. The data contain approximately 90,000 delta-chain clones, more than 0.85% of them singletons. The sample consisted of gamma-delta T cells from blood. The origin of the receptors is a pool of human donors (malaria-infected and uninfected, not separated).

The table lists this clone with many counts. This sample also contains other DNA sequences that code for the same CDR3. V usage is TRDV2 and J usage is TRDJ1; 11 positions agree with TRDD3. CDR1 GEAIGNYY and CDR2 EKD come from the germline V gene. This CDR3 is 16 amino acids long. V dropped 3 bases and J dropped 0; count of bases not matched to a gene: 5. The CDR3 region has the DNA TGTGCCTGTGACTTGTTGGGGGATACGGACACCGATAAACTCATCTTT. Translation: CACDLLGDTDTDKLIF.

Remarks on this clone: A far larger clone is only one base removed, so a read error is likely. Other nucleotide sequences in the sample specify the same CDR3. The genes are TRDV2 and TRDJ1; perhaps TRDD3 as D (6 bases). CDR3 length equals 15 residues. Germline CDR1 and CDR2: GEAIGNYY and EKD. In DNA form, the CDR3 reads TGTGCCTGTGTGTTAAACTGGGCCTACACCGATAAACTCATTTTT. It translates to CACVLNWAYTDKLIF.

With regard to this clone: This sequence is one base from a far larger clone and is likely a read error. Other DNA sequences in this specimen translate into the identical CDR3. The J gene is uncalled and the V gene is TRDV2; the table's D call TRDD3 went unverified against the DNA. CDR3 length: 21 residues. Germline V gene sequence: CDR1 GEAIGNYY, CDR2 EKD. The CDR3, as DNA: TGTGCCTGTGACATTCTAACTGCCAACCTACTGGGGGATAGACTACCCGATAAGCTCATCTTT. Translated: CACDILTANLLGDRLPDKLIF.

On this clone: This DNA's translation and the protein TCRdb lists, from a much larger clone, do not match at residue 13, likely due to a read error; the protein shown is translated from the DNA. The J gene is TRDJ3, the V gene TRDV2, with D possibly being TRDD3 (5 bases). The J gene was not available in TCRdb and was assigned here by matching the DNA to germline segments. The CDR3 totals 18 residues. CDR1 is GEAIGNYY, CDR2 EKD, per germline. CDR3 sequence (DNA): TGTGCCTGTGACACGGGTACTGCAAGCTCCTGGGACATCCGACAGATGTTTTTC. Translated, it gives CACDTGTASSWDIRQMFF.

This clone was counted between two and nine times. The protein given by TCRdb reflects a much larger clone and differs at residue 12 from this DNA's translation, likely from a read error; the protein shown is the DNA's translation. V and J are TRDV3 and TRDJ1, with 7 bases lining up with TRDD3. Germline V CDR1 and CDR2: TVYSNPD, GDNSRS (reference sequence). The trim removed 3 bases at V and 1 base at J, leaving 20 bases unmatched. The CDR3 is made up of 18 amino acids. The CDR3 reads CAFKGEGDGGTRTDKLIF. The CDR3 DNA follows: TGTGCCTTCAAGGGGGAAGGGGATGGGGGAACGCGCACCGATAAACTCATCTTT.

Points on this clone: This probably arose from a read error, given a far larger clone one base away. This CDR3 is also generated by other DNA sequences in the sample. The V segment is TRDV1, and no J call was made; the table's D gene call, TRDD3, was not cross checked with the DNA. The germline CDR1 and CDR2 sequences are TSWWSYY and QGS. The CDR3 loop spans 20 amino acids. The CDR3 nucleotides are TGTGCTCTTGGGGAAATTAAAGGATACCACAGGGGACCCTACACCGATAAGCTCATCTTT. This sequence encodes CALGEIKGYHRGPYTDKLIF.

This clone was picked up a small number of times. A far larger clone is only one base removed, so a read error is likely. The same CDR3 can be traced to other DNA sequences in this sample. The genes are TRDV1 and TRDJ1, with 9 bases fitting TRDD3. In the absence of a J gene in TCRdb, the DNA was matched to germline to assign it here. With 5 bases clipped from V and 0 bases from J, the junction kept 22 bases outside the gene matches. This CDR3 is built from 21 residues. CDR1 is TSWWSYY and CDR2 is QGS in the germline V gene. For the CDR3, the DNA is TGTGCTCTTGGGAAGTCCCGAACGGGTACCGGGGGATACCCCTACACCGATAAACTCATCTTT. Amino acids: CALGKSRTGTGGYPYTDKLIF.

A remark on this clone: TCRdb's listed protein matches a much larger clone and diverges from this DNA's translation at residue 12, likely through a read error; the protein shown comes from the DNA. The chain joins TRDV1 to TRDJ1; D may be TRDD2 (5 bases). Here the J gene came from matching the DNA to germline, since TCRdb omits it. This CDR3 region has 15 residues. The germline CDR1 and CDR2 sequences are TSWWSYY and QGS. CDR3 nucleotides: TGTGCTCTTGGGGAACTACCCTTCTGCCCCGATAGACTCATCTTT. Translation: CALGELPFCPDRLIF.

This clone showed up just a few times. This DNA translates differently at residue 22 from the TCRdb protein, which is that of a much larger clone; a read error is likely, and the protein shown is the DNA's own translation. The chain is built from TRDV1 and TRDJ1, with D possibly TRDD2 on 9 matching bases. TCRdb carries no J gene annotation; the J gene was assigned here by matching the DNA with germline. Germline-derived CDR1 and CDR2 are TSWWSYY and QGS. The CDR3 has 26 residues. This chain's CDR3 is CALGELLGLPTTGVLGVTYLTGKLIF. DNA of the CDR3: TGTGCTCTTGGGGAACTTCTTGGCCTTCCTACAACGGGGGTACTGGGGGTCACCTACCTGACCGGTAAACTCATCTTT.

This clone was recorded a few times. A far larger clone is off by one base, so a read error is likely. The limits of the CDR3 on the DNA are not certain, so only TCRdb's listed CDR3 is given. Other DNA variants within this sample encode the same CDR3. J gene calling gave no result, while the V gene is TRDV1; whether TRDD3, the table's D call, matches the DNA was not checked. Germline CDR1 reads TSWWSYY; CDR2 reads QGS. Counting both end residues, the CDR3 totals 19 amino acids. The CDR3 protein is CALGEYYRCGGPYTDKLIF.

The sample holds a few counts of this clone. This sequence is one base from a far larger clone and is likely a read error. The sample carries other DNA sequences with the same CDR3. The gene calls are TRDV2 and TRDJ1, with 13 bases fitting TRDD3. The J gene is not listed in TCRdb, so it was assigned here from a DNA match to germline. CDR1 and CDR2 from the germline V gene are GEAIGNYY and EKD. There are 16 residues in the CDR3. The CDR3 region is CACDILGDTAADKLIF. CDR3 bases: TGTGCCTGTGACATACTGGGGGATACGGCGGCCGACAAACTCATCTTT.

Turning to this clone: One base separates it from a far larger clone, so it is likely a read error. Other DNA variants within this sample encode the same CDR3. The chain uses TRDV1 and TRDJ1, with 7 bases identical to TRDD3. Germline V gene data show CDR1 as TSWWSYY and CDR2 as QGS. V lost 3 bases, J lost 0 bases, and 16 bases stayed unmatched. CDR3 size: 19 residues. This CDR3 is CALGEPSSLGVHHTDKLIF. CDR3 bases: TGTGCTCTTGGGGAGCCTAGCAGTCTGGGGGTCCACCACACCGATAAACTCATCTTT.

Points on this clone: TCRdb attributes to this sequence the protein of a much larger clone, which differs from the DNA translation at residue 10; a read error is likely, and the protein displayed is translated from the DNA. CDR3 residues: CACDARTGGHADTDKLIF. CDR3 coding DNA: TGTGCCTGTGACGCCCGTACTGGGGGACACGCGGATACCGATAAACTCATCTTT. V usage is TRDV2 and J usage is TRDJ1; TRDD3 aligns across 9 bases. TCRdb carries no J gene annotation; the J gene was assigned here by matching the DNA with germline. The CDR3 totals 18 residues. The ends lost 3 bases at V and 2 bases at J; junction bases unmatched: 15. Germline loops: CDR1 GEAIGNYY, CDR2 EKD.

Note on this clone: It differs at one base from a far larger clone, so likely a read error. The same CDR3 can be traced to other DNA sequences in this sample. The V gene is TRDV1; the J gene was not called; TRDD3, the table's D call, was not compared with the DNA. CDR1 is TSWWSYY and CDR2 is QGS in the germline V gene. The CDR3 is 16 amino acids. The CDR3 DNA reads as TGTGCTCTTGGGGAATACCGTCCTGGGTACACCGATAAGCTCATCTTT. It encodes CALGEYRPGYTDKLIF.

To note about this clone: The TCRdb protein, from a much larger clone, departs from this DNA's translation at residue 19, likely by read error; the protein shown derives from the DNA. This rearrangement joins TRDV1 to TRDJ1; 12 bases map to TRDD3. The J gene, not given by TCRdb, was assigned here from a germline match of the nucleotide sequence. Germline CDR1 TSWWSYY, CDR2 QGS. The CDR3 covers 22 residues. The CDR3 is CALGDFPSVRGILGDTPDRLIF. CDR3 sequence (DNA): TGTGCTCTTGGAGATTTCCCTTCTGTGAGGGGGATACTGGGGGATACACCCGATAGACTCATCTTT.

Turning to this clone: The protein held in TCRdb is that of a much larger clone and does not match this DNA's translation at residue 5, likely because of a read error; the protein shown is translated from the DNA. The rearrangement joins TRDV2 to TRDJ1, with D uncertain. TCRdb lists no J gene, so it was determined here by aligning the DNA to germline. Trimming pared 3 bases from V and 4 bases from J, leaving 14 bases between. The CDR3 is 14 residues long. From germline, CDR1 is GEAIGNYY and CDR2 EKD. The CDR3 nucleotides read TGTGCCTGTGACGCCGTCGGTTCTAACGATAAACTCATCTTT. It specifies CACDAVGSNDKLIF.

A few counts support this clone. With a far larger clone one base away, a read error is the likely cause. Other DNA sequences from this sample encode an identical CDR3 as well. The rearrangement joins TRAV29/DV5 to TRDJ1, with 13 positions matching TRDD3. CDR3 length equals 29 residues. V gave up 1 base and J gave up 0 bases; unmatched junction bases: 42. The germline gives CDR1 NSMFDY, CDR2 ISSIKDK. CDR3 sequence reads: CAASSGPFPIPYWGIRVLWNCKYTDKLIF. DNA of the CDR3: TGTGCAGCAAGCTCTGGCCCTTTTCCTATACCGTACTGGGGGATACGCGTATTGTGGAACTGTAAGTACACCGATAAACTCATCTTT.

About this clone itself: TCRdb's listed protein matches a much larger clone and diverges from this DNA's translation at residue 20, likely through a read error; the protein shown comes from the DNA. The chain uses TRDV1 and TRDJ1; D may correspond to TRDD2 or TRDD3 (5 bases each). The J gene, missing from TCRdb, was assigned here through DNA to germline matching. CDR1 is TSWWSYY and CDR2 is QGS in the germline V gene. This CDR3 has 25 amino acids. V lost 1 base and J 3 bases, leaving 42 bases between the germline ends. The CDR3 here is CALGEPPLSPLEWNYWSPYADKLIF. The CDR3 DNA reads TGTGCTCTTGGGGAACCCCCCCTCAGTCCGCTAGAATGGAATTACTGGTCGCCCTACGCCGATAAACTCATCTTT.

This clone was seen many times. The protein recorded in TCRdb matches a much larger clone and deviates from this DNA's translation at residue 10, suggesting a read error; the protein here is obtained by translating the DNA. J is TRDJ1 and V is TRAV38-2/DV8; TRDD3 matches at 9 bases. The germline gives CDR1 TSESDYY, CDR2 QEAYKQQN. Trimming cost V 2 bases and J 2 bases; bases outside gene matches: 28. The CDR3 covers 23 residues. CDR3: CAYRSKISFPDPTGGHGTDKLIF. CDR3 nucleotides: TGTGCTTATAGGAGTAAGATTTCCTTCCCAGACCCTACTGGGGGACACGGGACCGATAAACTCATCTTT.

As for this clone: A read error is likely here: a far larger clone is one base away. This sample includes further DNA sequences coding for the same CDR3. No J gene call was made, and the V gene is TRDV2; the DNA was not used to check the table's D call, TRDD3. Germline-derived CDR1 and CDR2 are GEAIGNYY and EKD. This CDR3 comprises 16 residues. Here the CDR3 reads CACDTVGGGDTDKLIF. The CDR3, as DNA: TGTGCCTGTGACACCGTTGGGGGAGGGGACACCGATAAGCTCATCTTT.

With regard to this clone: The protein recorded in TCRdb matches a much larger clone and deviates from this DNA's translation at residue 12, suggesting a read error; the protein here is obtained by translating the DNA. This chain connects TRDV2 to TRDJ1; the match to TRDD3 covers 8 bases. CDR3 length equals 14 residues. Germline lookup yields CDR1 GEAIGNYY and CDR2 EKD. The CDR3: CACDTGWGRGKPIF. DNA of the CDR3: TGTGCCTGTGACACCGGCTGGGGGAGGGGTAAACCCATCTTT.

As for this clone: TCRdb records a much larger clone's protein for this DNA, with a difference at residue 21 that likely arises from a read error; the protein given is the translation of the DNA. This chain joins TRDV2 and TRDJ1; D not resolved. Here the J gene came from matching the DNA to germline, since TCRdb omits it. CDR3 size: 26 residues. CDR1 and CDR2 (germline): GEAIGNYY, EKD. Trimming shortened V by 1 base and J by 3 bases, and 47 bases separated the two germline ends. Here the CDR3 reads CACDTVNSLSSDTHHLRRDNADKLIF. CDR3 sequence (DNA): TGTGCCTGTGACACGGTTAACTCTCTCTCCTCCGACACCCACCACTTGCGCCGCGACAACGCCGATAAACTCATCTTT.

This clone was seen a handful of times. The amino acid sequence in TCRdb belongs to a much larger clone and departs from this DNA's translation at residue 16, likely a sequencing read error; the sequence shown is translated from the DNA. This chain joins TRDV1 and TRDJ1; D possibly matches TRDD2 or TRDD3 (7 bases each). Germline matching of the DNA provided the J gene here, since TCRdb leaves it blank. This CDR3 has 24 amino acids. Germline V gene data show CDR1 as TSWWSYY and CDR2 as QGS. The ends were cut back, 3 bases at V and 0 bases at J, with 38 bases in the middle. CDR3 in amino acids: CALGDLPPRFLRSGGRRYTDKLIF. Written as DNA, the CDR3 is TGTGCTCTTGGGGACCTACCGCCGAGGTTCCTACGTTCTGGGGGCCGCCGGTACACCGATAAACTCATCTTT.

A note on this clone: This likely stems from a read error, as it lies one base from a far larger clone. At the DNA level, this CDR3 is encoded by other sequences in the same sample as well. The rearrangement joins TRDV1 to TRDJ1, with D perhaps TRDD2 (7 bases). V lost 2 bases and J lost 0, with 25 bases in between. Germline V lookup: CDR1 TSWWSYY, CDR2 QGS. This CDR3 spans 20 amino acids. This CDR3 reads CALGEKTKAFLGSYTDKLIF. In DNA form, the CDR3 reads TGTGCTCTTGGGGAAAAGACAAAGGCCTTCCTGGGGAGTTACACCGATAAACTCATCTTT.

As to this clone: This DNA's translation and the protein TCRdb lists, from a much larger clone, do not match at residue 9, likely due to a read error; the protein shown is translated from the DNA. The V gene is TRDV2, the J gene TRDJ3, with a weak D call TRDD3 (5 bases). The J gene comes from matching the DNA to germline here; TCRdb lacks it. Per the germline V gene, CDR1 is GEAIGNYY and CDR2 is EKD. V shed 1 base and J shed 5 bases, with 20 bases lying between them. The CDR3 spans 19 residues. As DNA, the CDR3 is TGTGCCTGTGACACAGTCTCTACTGAGGGATTCCGGGACACCCGACAGATGTTTTTC. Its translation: CACDTVSTEGFRDTRQMFF.

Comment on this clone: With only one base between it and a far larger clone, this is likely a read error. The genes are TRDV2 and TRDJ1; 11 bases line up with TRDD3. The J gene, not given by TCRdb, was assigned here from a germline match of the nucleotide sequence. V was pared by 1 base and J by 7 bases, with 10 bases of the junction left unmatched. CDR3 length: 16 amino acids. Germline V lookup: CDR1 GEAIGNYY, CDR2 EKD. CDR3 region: CACDTVGDTQRPKLIF. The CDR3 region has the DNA TGTGCCTGTGACACAGTGGGGGATACGCAGAGGCCTAAACTCATCTTT.

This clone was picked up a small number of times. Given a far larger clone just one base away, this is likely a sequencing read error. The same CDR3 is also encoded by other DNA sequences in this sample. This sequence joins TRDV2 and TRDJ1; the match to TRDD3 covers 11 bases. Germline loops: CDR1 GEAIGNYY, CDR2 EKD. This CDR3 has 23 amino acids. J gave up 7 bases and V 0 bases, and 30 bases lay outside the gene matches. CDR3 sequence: CACDTAPARGVGDTTYLPGKLIF. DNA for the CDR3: TGTGCCTGTGACACCGCCCCGGCACGTGGAGTGGGGGATACGACCTACCTACCCGGTAAACTCATCTTT.